Below are 26 T cell receptor beta chains sequenced from a single sample in a study of T cells in Graves' hyperthyroidism and ophthalmopathy. Researchers took RNA transcripts and amplified the TCR beta CDR3 regions from them. The TCR CDR3 first-round RT-PCR relied on the HTBI primer set. From the multiplex PCR reads, TCRdb called clonotypes with MiXCR, one entry per CDR3 protein. Of a few hundred thousand distinct CDR3 sequences in the sample, 17% were seen once. The sample taken for sequencing was blood. The receptor set was obtained from a woman in her 50s with Graves' hyperthyroidism.

This CDR3 reads CATSDSGPAGYGYTF. CDR3 bases: TGTGCCACCAGTGATTCAGGGCCAGCGGGGTATGGCTACACCTTC. The rearrangement joins TRBV24-1 to TRBJ1-2; the D gene is possibly TRBD1 (5 bases). Per germline, CDR1 KGHDR and CDR2 SFDVKD. This CDR3 is 15 amino acids long. Trimming removed 2 bases at V and 5 bases at J, with 14 bases between.

This clonotype was seen a handful of times. This rearrangement joins TRBV20-1 to TRBJ1-4, with 10 bases fitting TRBD1. The V segment lost 3 bases and the J segment 10 bases; nucleotides outside the gene matches: 5. Germline V gene lookup returns CDR1 DFQATT and CDR2 SNEGSKA (reference sequence). This CDR3 spans 13 amino acids. CDR3 bases: TGCAGTGCTAGGACAGGGGGCTCTGGAAAACTGTTTTTT. Translation gives CSARTGGSGKLFF.

The V gene is TRBV29-1, the J gene TRBJ1-2; TRBD1 agrees at 12 bases. J lost 8 bases, V lost 7 bases, and 14 bases had no gene match. The CDR3 runs 15 residues. Germline-derived CDR1 and CDR2 are SQVTM and ANQGSEA. In DNA form, the CDR3 reads TGCAGCGCCTCCCCCGGGCGGGACAGGGGGCTCGGCTACACCTTC. Its protein is CSASPGRDRGLGYTF.

In this sample, this clonotype turned up many times. V usage is TRBV12-3 or TRBV12-4 and J usage is TRBJ1-4; D remains unclear. The CDR3 covers 17 residues. Deletions cut 7 bases from V and 0 bases from J, with 18 bases between. CDR3 in DNA: TGTGCCAGCACGGATTCGGGTCGCGCTACAACTAATGAAAAACTGTTTTTT. It codes for CASTDSGRATTNEKLFF.

Ten or more counts support this clonotype. This chain connects TRBV5-1 to TRBJ2-7; D may be TRBD2 (5 bases). The CDR3 covers 14 residues. CDR1 and CDR2 (germline): SGHRS, YFSETQ. V was pared by 0 bases and J by 0 bases, with 7 bases between. The CDR3 sequence is CASSLERTSYEQYF. DNA of the CDR3: TGCGCCAGCAGCTTGGAGCGGACCTCCTACGAGCAGTACTTC.

Many counts were recorded for this clonotype. This chain uses TRBV12-3 or TRBV12-4 with TRBJ2-3; 13 bases line up with TRBD2. V shed 4 bases and J 6 bases; nucleotides not matched to a gene: 7. The length of the CDR3 is 16 residues. Here the CDR3 reads CASSSGLAGEQDTQYF. CDR3 sequence (DNA): TGTGCCAGCAGTTCCGGACTAGCGGGAGAACAGGATACGCAGTATTTT.

This clonotype occurred many times. The chain carries TRBV30 and TRBJ1-3, with D unclear. The CDR3 length is 15 residues. Germline V gives CDR1 GTSNPN, CDR2 SVGIG (reference sequence). Between the trimmed V and J ends, which lost 0 bases and 0 bases, there was a span of 9 bases. The CDR3 sequence: CAWSVGSISGNTIYF. Here the CDR3 DNA reads TGTGCCTGGAGTGTCGGGTCGATCTCTGGAAACACCATATATTTT.

There are many counts of this clonotype. This sequence joins TRBV7-3 and TRBJ2-2, with D hard to call. Germline V CDR1 and CDR2: SGHTA, FQGTGA. The CDR3 has 13 residues. Trimming removed 1 base from V and 6 bases from J, with 6 bases in between. The CDR3 here is CASSLIVSGELFF. The CDR3 nucleotides are TGTGCCAGCAGCTTAATTGTCTCCGGGGAGCTGTTTTTT.

This clonotype was seen repeatedly, ten times or more. This rearrangement joins TRBV27 to TRBJ1-5; 9 bases map to TRBD1. Germline trimming cut 6 bases from V and 7 bases from J; bases unmatched to any gene: 19. The CDR3 contains 18 residues. Per the germline V gene, CDR1 is MNHEY and CDR2 is SMNVEV (reference sequence). The CDR3 nucleotides are TGTGCCAGCAGCCGAATTACAGGGGGCCGAGGTTTTAACCAGCCCCAGCATTTT. Residues: CASSRITGGRGFNQPQHF.

This clonotype was seen at least ten times. The chain has TRBV11-2 and TRBJ2-3; no clear D. CDR3 length equals 12 residues. The V end was cut by 1 base, the J end by 6 bases, with 5 bases between. Germline-derived CDR1 and CDR2 are SGHAT and FQNNGV. The CDR3 sequence is CASSLGPDTQYF. In nucleotides, the CDR3 is TGTGCCAGCAGCTTAGGTCCGGATACGCAGTATTTT.

The V and J genes are TRBV27 and TRBJ2-1; weak D call: TRBD2 (7 bases). V dropped 7 bases and J dropped 8 bases, with 21 bases sitting between them. This CDR3 has 15 residues. Germline V gene data show CDR1 as MNHEY and CDR2 as SMNVEV (reference sequence). This chain's CDR3 is CASNRGGNRKDEQFF. CDR3 nucleotides: TGTGCCAGCAATAGGGGGGGAAATAGGAAGGATGAGCAGTTCTTC.

The sample holds many counts of this clonotype. CDR3 nucleotide sequence: TGCGCCAGCAGCTTGGATGGTAGGGGAAATGAGCAGTTCTTC. Protein: CASSLDGRGNEQFF. The chain uses TRBV5-1 and TRBJ2-1, with a weak D call TRBD1 (5 bases). The CDR3 runs 14 residues. CDR1 is SGHRS, CDR2 YFSETQ, per germline. Trimming took off 0 bases at V and 7 bases at J, with 11 bases between the two ends.

This chain joins TRBV29-1 and TRBJ2-4; 14 bases are shared with TRBD2. Losses at the gene ends were 7 bases for V and 1 base for J; bases not matched to a gene: 12. The CDR3 is made up of 18 amino acids. Germline V gene lookup returns CDR1 SQVTM and CDR2 ANQGSEA. The CDR3 DNA sequence: TGCAGCGCACATACGACTAGCGGGAGGGCCGGGGCCAAAAACATTCAGTACTTC. This sequence encodes CSAHTTSGRAGAKNIQYF.

For this clonotype: A much larger clone is a single base away; this may be a read error. V and J are TRBV18 and TRBJ2-3; no firm D call. CDR1 and CDR2 from the germline V gene are KGHSH and LQKENI. This CDR3 is built from 14 residues. Here the CDR3 reads CGSSPARVTDTQYF. Here the CDR3 DNA reads TGTGGCAGCTCACCAGCCAGAGTTACAGATACGCAGTATTTT.

Ten or more counts support this clonotype. The chain links TRBV7-3 to TRBJ1-1, with D possibly TRBD1 on 5 matching bases. In germline, CDR1 is SGHTA, CDR2 FQGTGA. The V end was cut by 3 bases, the J end by 6 bases, with 17 bases between. This CDR3 is built from 15 residues. In DNA form, the CDR3 reads TGTGCCAGCAGCTTGAACCGGGACGCGATTTCTGAAGCTTTCTTT. It codes for CASSLNRDAISEAFF.

This clonotype showed up many times. V is TRBV29-1 and J is TRBJ2-1; 10 positions match TRBD1. V lost 3 bases and J lost 7; bases outside the gene matches: 3. The CDR3 contains 13 residues. Germline V gene data show CDR1 as SQVTM and CDR2 as ANQGSEA. The CDR3 DNA is TGCAGCGTTGACGGGGACAGGGGAAATGAGCAGTTCTTC. As protein: CSVDGDRGNEQFF.

This clonotype was picked up many times. V and J are TRBV28 and TRBJ2-7; 9 positions agree with TRBD2. CDR3 length: 13 amino acids. In germline, CDR1 is MDHEN, CDR2 SYDVKM. Trimming took 7 bases from V and 8 from J; bases not matched to a gene: 9. This CDR3 reads CASITGLAGQQYF. The CDR3 bases are TGTGCCAGCATCACGGGGCTAGCGGGACAGCAGTACTTC.

The table lists this clonotype with many counts. V is TRBV12-3 or TRBV12-4 and J is TRBJ2-5; weak D call: TRBD2 (5 bases). V lost 6 bases and J 2 bases, leaving 10 bases between the germline ends. This CDR3 has 13 residues. Here the CDR3 reads CASSRGRQETQYF. CDR3 in DNA: TGTGCCAGCAGCCGAGGGCGGCAAGAGACCCAGTACTTC.

The chain combines TRBV10-3 with TRBJ2-1, with 9 positions matching TRBD2. This CDR3 spans 15 amino acids. Trimming cost V 6 bases and J 7 bases; bases outside gene matches: 10. CDR1 and CDR2 (germline): ENHRY, SYGVKD. Here the CDR3 reads CAIRGTAGGRNEQFF. The CDR3 region has the DNA TGTGCCATCAGGGGTACGGCGGGAGGGAGGAATGAGCAGTTCTTC.

This clonotype was counted at least ten times. The rearrangement joins TRBV19 to TRBJ1-3; possible D gene TRBD1, 6 bases. This CDR3 has 14 residues. CDR1 and CDR2 from the germline V gene are LNHDA and SQIVND (reference sequence). Trimming took 5 bases from V and 1 from J, leaving 9 bases between them. The CDR3 DNA sequence: TGTGCCAGTAGTGAGGGGGGTTCTGGAAACACCATATATTTT. Translating gives CASSEGGSGNTIYF.

On this clonotype: The junction departs from germline at one end; a sequencing error may be responsible. The J gene is TRBJ1-1, the V gene TRBV18; D is unresolved. This CDR3 comprises 11 residues. CDR1 and CDR2 (germline): KGHSH, LQKENI. CDR3 residues: CVSSPSTEAFF. For the CDR3, the DNA is TGTGTCAGCTCACCATCCACTGAAGCTTTCTTT.

This clonotype was recorded at least ten times. V is TRBV11-3 and J is TRBJ1-1; TRBD1 is a possible D gene (5 bases). CDR1 SGHNT and CDR2 YENEEA come from the germline V gene. The CDR3 spans 10 residues. Between the trimmed V and J ends, which lost 5 bases and 10 bases, there was a span of 8 bases. The CDR3 loop is CASSGGTAFF. The CDR3 region has the DNA TGTGCCAGCAGCGGAGGGACAGCTTTCTTT.

The genes are TRBV6-1 and TRBJ1-6; TRBD1 might be the D (5 bases). This CDR3 is 14 amino acids long. Trimming took off 7 bases at V and 7 bases at J, with 14 bases between the two ends. In germline, CDR1 is MNHNS, CDR2 SASEGT. The CDR3 nucleotides read TGTGCCAGCACCCTGGGACGCGGGAATTCACCCCTCCACTTT. The encoded protein is CASTLGRGNSPLHF.

The J gene is TRBJ1-1, the V gene TRBV10-3; maybe TRBD1 (5 bases). Trimming took 0 bases from V and 5 from J, leaving 7 bases between them. From germline, CDR1 is ENHRY and CDR2 SYGVKD. The CDR3 loop spans 13 amino acids. The CDR3 nucleotides read TGTGCCATCAGTGAGTCGGGGGGGACTGAAGCTTTCTTT. Translating it yields CAISESGGTEAFF.

This clonotype was seen ten or more times. The V call is TRBV29-1, the J call TRBJ2-7; the match to TRBD2 covers 7 bases. V gave up 4 bases and J gave up 0 bases; unmatched junction bases: 6. The CDR3 runs to 14 residues. From germline, CDR1 is SQVTM and CDR2 ANQGSEA. CDR3 residues: CSVGGTSDSYEQYF. Written as DNA, the CDR3 is TGCAGCGTTGGCGGCACTAGCGACTCCTACGAGCAGTACTTC.

In its sample, this clonotype was seen a few times. The chain employs TRBV7-9 and TRBJ1-2; D not resolved. CDR3 length equals 16 residues. Germline V gene data show CDR1 as SEHNR and CDR2 as FQNEAQ (reference sequence). Trimming shortened V by 5 bases and J by 5 bases, and 21 bases separated the two germline ends. The CDR3 sequence is CASSPTGLDVTYGYTF. The CDR3 DNA is TGTGCCAGCAGCCCCACCGGGTTGGACGTCACTTATGGCTACACCTTC.